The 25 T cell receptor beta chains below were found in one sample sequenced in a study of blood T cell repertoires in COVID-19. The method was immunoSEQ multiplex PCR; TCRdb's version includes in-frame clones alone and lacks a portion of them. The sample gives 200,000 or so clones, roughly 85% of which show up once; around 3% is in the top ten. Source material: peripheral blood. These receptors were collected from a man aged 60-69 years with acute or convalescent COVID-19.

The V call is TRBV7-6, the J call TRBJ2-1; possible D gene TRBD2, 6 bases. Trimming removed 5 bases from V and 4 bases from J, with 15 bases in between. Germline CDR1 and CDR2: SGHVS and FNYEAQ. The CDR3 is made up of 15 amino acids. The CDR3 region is CASSPRDSVYNEQFF. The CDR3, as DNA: TGTGCCAGCAGCCCCCGGGACTCTGTTTACAATGAGCAGTTCTTC. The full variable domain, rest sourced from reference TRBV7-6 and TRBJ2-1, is GAGVSQSPRYKVTKRGQDVALRCDPISGHVSLYWYRQALGQGPEFLTYFNYEAQQDKSGLPNDRFSAERPEGSISTLTIQRTEQRDSAMYRCASSPRDSVYNEQFFGPGTRLTVL.

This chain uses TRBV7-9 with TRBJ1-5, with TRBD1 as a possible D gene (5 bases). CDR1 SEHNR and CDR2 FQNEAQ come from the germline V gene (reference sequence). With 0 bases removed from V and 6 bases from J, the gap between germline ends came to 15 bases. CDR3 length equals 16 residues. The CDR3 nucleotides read TGTGCCAGCAGCTTAGCTTCCGGAGGGGCAGGTCAGCCCCAGCATTTT. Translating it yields CASSLASGGAGQPQHF.

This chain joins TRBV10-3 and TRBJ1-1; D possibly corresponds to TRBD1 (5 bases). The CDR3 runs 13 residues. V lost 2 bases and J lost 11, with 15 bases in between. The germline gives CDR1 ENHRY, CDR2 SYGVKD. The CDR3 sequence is CAISEGGVEVAFF. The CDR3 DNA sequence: TGTGCCATCAGTGAGGGGGGGGTGGAGGTCGCTTTCTTT.

The CDR3 loop is CASGQGGNTIYF. The DNA of the CDR3 is TGTGCCAGCGGACAGGGAGGAAACACCATATATTTT. The V and J genes are TRBV7-2 and TRBJ1-3; 8 nucleotides line up with TRBD1. Germline loops: CDR1 SGHTA, CDR2 FQGNSA. CDR3 length: 12 residues. V gave up 8 bases and J gave up 4 bases; unmatched junction bases: 1.

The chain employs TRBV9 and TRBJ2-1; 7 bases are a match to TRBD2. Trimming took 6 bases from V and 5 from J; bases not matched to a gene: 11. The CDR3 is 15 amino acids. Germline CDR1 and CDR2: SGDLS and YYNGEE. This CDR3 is CASTRGGQSHNEQFF. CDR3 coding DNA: TGTGCCAGCACCCGGGGAGGGCAGAGTCACAATGAGCAGTTCTTC. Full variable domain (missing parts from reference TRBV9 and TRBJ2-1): DSGVTQTPKHLITATGQRVTLRCSPRSGDLSVYWYQQSLDQGLQFLIQYYNGEERAKGNILERFSAQQFPDLHSELNLSSLELGDSALYFCASTRGGQSHNEQFFGPGTRLTVL.

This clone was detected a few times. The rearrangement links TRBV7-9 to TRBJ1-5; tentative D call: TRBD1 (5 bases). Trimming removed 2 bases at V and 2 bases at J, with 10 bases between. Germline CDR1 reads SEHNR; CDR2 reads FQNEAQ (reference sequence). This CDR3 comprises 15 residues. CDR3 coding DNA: TGTGCCAGCAGCTTAACTACAGGCGGCAATCAGCCCCAGCATTTT. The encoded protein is CASSLTTGGNQPQHF.

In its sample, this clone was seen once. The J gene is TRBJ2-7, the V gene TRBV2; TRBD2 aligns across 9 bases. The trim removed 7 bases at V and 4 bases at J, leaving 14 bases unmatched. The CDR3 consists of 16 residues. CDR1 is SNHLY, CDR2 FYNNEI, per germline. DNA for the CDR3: TGTGCCAGCACCCAGGGGGGTAGCGGGAGTGGGTACGAGCAGTACTTC. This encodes CASTQGGSGSGYEQYF.

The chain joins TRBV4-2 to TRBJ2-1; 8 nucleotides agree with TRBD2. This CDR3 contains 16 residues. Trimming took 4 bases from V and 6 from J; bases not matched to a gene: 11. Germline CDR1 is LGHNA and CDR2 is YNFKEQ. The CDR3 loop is CASSPRPGTRLNEQFF. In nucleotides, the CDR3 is TGTGCCAGCAGCCCAAGACCCGGGACTAGACTCAATGAGCAGTTCTTC.

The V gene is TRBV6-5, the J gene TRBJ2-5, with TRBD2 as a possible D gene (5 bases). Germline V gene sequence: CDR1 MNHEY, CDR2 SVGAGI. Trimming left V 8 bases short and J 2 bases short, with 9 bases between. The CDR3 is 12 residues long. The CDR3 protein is CASERKQETQYF. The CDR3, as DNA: TGTGCCAGCGAGCGGAAGCAAGAGACCCAGTACTTC.

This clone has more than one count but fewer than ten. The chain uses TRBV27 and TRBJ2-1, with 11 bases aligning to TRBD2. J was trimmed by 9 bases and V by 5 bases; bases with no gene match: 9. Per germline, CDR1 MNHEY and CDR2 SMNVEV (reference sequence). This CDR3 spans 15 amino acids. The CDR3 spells CASSIGTSGLGEQFF. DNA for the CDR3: TGTGCCAGCAGTATTGGGACTAGCGGCCTCGGTGAGCAGTTCTTC.

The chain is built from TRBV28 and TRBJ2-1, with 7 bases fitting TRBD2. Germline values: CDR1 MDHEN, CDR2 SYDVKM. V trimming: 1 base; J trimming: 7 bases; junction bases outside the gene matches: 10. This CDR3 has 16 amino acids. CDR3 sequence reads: CASSLLGREGHNEQFF. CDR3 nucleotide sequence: TGTGCCAGCAGTTTATTAGGGAGGGAGGGCCATAATGAGCAGTTCTTC.

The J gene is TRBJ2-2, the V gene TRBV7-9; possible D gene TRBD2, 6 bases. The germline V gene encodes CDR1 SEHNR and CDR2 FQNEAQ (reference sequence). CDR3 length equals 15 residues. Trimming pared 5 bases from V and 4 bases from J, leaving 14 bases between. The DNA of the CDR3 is TGTGCCAGCAGCCGATCCCCGCGGGGCACCGGGGAGCTGTTTTTT. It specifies CASSRSPRGTGELFF. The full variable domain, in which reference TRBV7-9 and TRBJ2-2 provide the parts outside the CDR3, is DTGVSQNPRHKITKRGQNVTFRCDPISEHNRLYWYRQTLGQGPEFLTYFQNEAQLEKSRLLSDRFSAERPKGSFSTLEIQRTEQGDSAMYLCASSRSPRGTGELFFGEGSRLTVL.

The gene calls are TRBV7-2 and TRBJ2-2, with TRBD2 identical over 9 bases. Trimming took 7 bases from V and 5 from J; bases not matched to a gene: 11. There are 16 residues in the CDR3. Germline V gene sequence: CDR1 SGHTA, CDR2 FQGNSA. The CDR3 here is CASIPRGRDYTGELFF. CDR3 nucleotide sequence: TGTGCCAGCATCCCGCGCGGGAGGGACTATACCGGGGAGCTGTTTTTT.

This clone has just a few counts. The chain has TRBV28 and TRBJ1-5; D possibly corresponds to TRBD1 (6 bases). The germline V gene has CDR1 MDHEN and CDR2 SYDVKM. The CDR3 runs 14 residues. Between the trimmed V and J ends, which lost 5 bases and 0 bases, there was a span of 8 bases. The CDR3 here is CASSQGGSNQPQHF. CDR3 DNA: TGTGCCAGCAGTCAAGGGGGTAGCAATCAGCCCCAGCATTTT.

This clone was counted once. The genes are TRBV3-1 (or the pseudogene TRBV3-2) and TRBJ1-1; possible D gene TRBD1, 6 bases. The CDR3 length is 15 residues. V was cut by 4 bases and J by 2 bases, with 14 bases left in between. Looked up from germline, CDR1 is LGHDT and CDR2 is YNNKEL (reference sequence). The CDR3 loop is CASSPRAGDNTEAFF. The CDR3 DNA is TGTGCCAGCAGCCCGAGGGCAGGGGATAACACTGAAGCTTTCTTT.

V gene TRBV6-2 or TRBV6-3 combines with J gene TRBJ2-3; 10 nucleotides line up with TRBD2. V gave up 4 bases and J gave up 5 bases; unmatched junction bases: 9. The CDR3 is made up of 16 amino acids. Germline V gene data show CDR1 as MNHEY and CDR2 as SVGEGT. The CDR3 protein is CASSFPLAGLRDTQYF. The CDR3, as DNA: TGTGCCAGCAGTTTTCCACTAGCGGGGTTAAGAGATACGCAGTATTTT.

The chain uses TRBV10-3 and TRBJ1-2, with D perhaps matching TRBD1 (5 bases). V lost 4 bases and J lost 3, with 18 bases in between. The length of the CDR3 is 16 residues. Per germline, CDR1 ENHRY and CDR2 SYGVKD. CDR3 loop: CAISVGSGPRYYGYTF. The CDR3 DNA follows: TGTGCCATCAGTGTTGGATCAGGGCCGCGTTACTATGGCTACACCTTC.

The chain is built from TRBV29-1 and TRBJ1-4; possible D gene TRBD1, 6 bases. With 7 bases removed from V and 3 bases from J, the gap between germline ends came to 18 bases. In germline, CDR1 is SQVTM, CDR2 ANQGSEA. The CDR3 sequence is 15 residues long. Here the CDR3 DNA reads TGCAGCGGGAAACAAAGCCCAGGGGCTAATGAAAAACTGTTTTTT. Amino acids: CSGKQSPGANEKLFF.

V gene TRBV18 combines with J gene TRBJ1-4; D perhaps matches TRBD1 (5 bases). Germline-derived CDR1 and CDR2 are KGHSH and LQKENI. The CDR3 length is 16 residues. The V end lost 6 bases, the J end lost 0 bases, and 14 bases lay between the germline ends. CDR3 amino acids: CASSPGQMATNEKLFF. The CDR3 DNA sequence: TGTGCCAGCTCGCCAGGGCAGATGGCAACTAATGAAAAACTGTTTTTT.

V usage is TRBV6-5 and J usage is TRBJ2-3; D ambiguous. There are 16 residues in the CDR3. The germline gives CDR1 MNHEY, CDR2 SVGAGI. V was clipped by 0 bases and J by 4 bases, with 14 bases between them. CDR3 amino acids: CASSYSQQPRSDTQYF. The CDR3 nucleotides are TGTGCCAGCAGTTACTCGCAGCAACCGAGGTCAGATACGCAGTATTTT.

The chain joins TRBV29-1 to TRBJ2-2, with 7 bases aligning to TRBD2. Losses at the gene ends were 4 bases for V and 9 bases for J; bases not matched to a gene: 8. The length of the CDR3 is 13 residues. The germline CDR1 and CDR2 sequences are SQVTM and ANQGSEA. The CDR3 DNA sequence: TGCAGCGTTGTGGGGGGGTTAGTACGGGAGCTGTTTTTT. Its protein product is CSVVGGLVRELFF.

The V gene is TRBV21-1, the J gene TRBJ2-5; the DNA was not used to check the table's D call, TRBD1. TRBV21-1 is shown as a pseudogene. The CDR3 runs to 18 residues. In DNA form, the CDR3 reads TGTGCCAGCAGCCCTCCACCCCGTAACAGGGGGCGAATAGAGACCCAGTACTTC. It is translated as CASSPPPRNRGRIETQYF.

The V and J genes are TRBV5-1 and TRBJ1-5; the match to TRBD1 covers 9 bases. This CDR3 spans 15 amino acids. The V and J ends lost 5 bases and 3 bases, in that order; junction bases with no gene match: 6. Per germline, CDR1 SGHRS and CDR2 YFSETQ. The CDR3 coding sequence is TGCGCCAGCAGTCCCGGACAGGGGAACAATCAGCCCCAGCATTTT. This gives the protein CASSPGQGNNQPQHF.

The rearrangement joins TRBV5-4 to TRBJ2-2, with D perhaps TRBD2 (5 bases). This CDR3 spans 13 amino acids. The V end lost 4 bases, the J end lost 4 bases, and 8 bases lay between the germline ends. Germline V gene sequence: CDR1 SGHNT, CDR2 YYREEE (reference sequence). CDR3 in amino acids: CASSPTSTGELFF. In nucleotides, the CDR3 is TGTGCCAGCAGCCCTACTAGCACCGGGGAGCTGTTTTTT.

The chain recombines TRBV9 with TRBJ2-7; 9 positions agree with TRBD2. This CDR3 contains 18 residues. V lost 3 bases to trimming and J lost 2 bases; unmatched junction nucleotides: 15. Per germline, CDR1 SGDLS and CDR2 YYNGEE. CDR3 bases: TGTGCCAGCAGCGCTAGGTCCCCCCTGACTAGCGGAACCTACGAGCAGTACTTC. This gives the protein CASSARSPLTSGTYEQYF. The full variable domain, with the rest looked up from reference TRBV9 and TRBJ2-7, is DSGVTQTPKHLITATGQRVTLRCSPRSGDLSVYWYQQSLDQGLQFLIQYYNGEERAKGNILERFSAQQFPDLHSELNLSSLELGDSALYFCASSARSPLTSGTYEQYFGPGTRLTVT.